Reported below is one TCR beta chain. CDR3 length: 13 amino acids. The germline V gene encodes CDR1 SGHTA and CDR2 FQGNSA. J was trimmed by 4 bases and V by 5 bases; bases with no gene match: 4. The data originate from a study of blood T cell repertoires in COVID-19. Measured with immunoSEQ multiplex PCR; TCRdb has only the in-frame clones, and not every one. The repertoire includes 150,000 to 200,000 clones, around 89% of them detected once, and about 4.4% sits in the top ten. The chain joins TRBV7-2 to TRBJ1-2; 7 nucleotides agree with TRBD1. This TCR came from a human donor in a cohort sampled during active COVID-19. The specimen sequenced was peripheral blood. The CDR3 loop is CASSTGTAYGYTF. The CDR3, as DNA: TGTGCCAGCAGCACCGGGACAGCCTATGGCTACACCTTC.